The 14 T cell receptor beta chains given below trace back to one sample, sequenced in a study of cytomegalovirus exposure and HLA in healthy donors. Assay: immunoSEQ multiplex PCR; the TCRdb copy retains only in-frame clones and omits some. Of around 200,000 clones listed, roughly four fifths are singletons. Sequencing was carried out using PBMCs. These receptors came from a woman aged 18 to 35 in good health and CMV-seropositive.

The V call is TRBV5-1, the J call TRBJ2-6; TRBD1 matches at 8 bases. CDR1 is SGHRS, CDR2 YFSETQ, per germline. The CDR3 is 18 amino acids. V lost 5 bases and J lost 0; bases outside the gene matches: 10. This chain's CDR3 is CASRSTGGEFSGANVLTF. The CDR3 nucleotides are TGCGCCAGCAGATCAACAGGGGGTGAATTCTCTGGGGCCAACGTCCTGACTTTC.

The chain recombines TRBV18 with TRBJ2-3; no reliable D call. CDR3 size: 14 residues. CDR1 is KGHSH, CDR2 LQKENI, per germline. Trimming removed 3 bases at V and 2 bases at J, with 9 bases between. The CDR3: CASSPGPITDTQYF. In DNA form, the CDR3 reads TGTGCCAGCTCACCGGGCCCGATCACAGATACGCAGTATTTT.

This clone was recorded only once. The rearrangement links TRBV7-8 to TRBJ2-6; 8 bases are a match to TRBD1. Germline V CDR1 and CDR2: SGHVS, FQNEAQ. The V gene end was trimmed by 0 bases and the J gene end by 2 bases; junction bases not matched to a gene: 3. This CDR3 contains 17 residues. CDR3 region: CASSLASGGAGANVLTF. The CDR3 bases are TGTGCCAGCAGCTTAGCCTCAGGGGGCGCTGGGGCCAACGTCCTGACTTTC.

This chain connects TRBV7-6 to TRBJ1-2; D is perhaps TRBD1 (5 bases). This CDR3 spans 15 amino acids. Germline V gives CDR1 SGHVS, CDR2 FNYEAQ. Trimming removed 5 bases at V and 2 bases at J, with 15 bases between. The CDR3 nucleotides read TGTGCCAGCAGCGCTGCCTTGGGGGGGAACTATGGCTACACCTTC. Amino acid sequence: CASSAALGGNYGYTF. The full variable domain, rest sourced from reference TRBV7-6 and TRBJ1-2, is GAGVSQSPRYKVTKRGQDVALRCDPISGHVSLYWYRQALGQGPEFLTYFNYEAQQDKSGLPNDRFSAERPEGSISTLTIQRTEQRDSAMYRCASSAALGGNYGYTFGSGTRLTVV.

This clone has a handful of counts. The J gene is TRBJ2-7, the V gene TRBV1; the DNA was not used to check the table's D call, TRBD1. TRBV1 constitutes a pseudogene. The CDR3 has 15 amino acids. The CDR3: CTSSYGTGGPYEQYF. The CDR3 DNA reads TGCACCAGCAGCTACGGGACAGGGGGCCCCTACGAGCAGTACTTC.

This sequence joins TRBV2 and TRBJ2-7; 9 bases are a match to TRBD2. V was clipped by 4 bases and J by 3 bases; unmatched bases: 7. Per the germline V gene, CDR1 is SNHLY and CDR2 is FYNNEI. The CDR3 contains 15 residues. In nucleotides, the CDR3 is TGTGCCAGCAGTGTGGATAGCGGGGGATTCTACGAGCAGTACTTC. Encoded protein: CASSVDSGGFYEQYF.

V usage is TRBV19 and J usage is TRBJ1-6, with 9 bases lining up with TRBD1. Germline V CDR1 and CDR2: LNHDA, SQIVND (reference sequence). The CDR3 covers 15 residues. Trimming removed 6 bases from V and 4 bases from J; junction bases left unmatched: 4. The CDR3 DNA is TGTGCCAGTAGGGACAGGGGAATTTATAATTCACCCCTCCACTTT. It specifies CASRDRGIYNSPLHF.

The V and J genes are TRBV7-9 and TRBJ2-1; 8 nucleotides match TRBD1. J lost 7 bases, V lost 4 bases, and 12 bases had no gene match. Germline V gives CDR1 SEHNR, CDR2 FQNEAQ (reference sequence). This CDR3 region has 16 residues. Here the CDR3 DNA reads TGTGCCAGCAGCTCCCGACAGGGGTATTTCGTAAATGAGCAGTTCTTC. Its protein is CASSSRQGYFVNEQFF. The whole variable domain, remainder taken from reference TRBV7-9 and TRBJ2-1, is DTGVSQNPRHKITKRGQNVTFRCDPISEHNRLYWYRQTLGQGPEFLTYFQNEAQLEKSRLLSDRFSAERPKGSFSTLEIQRTEQGDSAMYLCASSSRQGYFVNEQFFGPGTRLTVL.

The chain has TRBV18 and TRBJ1-5, with 8 bases aligning to TRBD1. J gave up 4 bases and V 3 bases, and 8 bases lay outside the gene matches. This CDR3 region has 16 residues. Germline CDR1 KGHSH, CDR2 LQKENI. CDR3 sequence: CASSPLNRGSNQPQHF. The CDR3, as DNA: TGTGCCAGCTCACCCTTGAACAGGGGGAGTAATCAGCCCCAGCATTTT.

V usage is TRBV7-2 and J usage is TRBJ2-3; D perhaps matches TRBD2 (7 bases). CDR1 is SGHTA and CDR2 is FQGNSA in the germline V gene. CDR3 length equals 15 residues. V was cut by 3 bases and J by 2 bases, with 12 bases left in between. CDR3 nucleotides: TGTGCCAGCAGCTTTAAGGGGGACTACACAGATACGCAGTATTTT. The encoded protein is CASSFKGDYTDTQYF. The whole variable domain, filled in from reference TRBV7-2 and TRBJ2-3, reads GAGVSQSPSNKVTEKGKDVELRCDPISGHTALYWYRQSLGQGLEFLIYFQGNSAPDKSGLPSDRFSAERTGGSVSTLTIQRTQQEDSAVYLCASSFKGDYTDTQYFGPGTRLTVL.

This sequence joins TRBV9 and TRBJ2-3; D is undetermined. Per germline, CDR1 SGDLS and CDR2 YYNGEE. This CDR3 is 16 amino acids long. V dropped 0 bases and J dropped 2 bases, with 13 bases sitting between them. The CDR3: CASSVDPLRSTDTQYF. DNA of the CDR3: TGTGCCAGCAGCGTAGACCCTTTGCGGTCCACAGATACGCAGTATTTT.

The chain combines TRBV6-1 with TRBJ1-1; D not resolved. V was trimmed by 6 bases and J by 4 bases, leaving 12 bases between them. From germline, CDR1 is MNHNS and CDR2 SASEGT. The CDR3 has 13 residues. As DNA, the CDR3 is TGTGCCAGCAGCGTGCGGGTCAGCACTGAAGCTTTCTTT. The encoded protein is CASSVRVSTEAFF.

This chain links TRBV7-8 with TRBJ1-5, with 7 bases lining up with TRBD1. This CDR3 region has 18 residues. Germline trimming cut 0 bases from V and 0 bases from J; bases unmatched to any gene: 8. The germline V gene encodes CDR1 SGHVS and CDR2 FQNEAQ. The CDR3 region has the DNA TGTGCCAGCAGCTTAGCGGCCCGGGACAGATATAGCAATCAGCCCCAGCATTTT. Translated, it gives CASSLAARDRYSNQPQHF.

CDR3 loop: CASSSEAYNSPLHF. DNA of the CDR3: TGTGCCAGCAGCTCGGAGGCCTATAATTCACCCCTCCACTTT. This sequence joins TRBV7-9 and TRBJ1-6; D call uncertain. This CDR3 comprises 14 residues. Trimming removed 4 bases at V and 2 bases at J, with 6 bases between. CDR1 SEHNR and CDR2 FQNEAQ come from the germline V gene (reference sequence).